This T cell receptor (beta chain) stems from a study of blood T cell repertoires in COVID-19 (dated by TCRdb to 2019 to 2021). Regarding the study in general: The collaborator samples originated in the United States, Italy and Spain and spanned the acute and convalescent phases of COVID-19. The prospective study material was composed of cDNA or gDNA derived from T cells, B-cell-depleted T cells, or PBMCs. HLA class I and class II types, where available, came from metadata supplied by the sample provider rather than from assay-based typing. A freely available public database, intended as a resource for researchers studying the immune response to SARS-CoV-2, is where the repertoires were released. The samples were drawn from two sources: the first 160 participants of the ongoing ImmuneRACE study, and over 950 subjects contributed by 6 global collaborators. Sample metadata almost always included a de-identified subject ID, COVID-19 status, age in years and sex. Deeply sampled blood TCRbeta repertoires from subjects exposed to, actively infected with, or recovered from COVID-19 were included in the dataset. Broader findings and caveats from the paper: Clinical and demographic metadata were provided uncurated, with the amount varying by source and participant.

Based on the germline V gene, the CDR1 and CDR2 sequences are SGDLS and YYNGEE. The CDR3 contains 15 residues, cysteine and phenylalanine counted. The read is trimmed to its CDR3 DNA, 45 bases read in frame from base 1. Clipping removes 4 bases from V and 7 bases from J, with 7 as the unmatched junction base count. With regard to this clone: Its antigen target is currently unknown. Nothing much larger sits one base from this clone, and base qualities are not available.

TCRbeta CDR3 regions were amplified from genomic DNA using the immunoSEQ Assay, a bias-controlled multiplex PCR. Regarding the original processing steps: Within the assay, amplification of reference gene primers was used to estimate how many nucleated cells each sample contained. To quantify the absolute abundance of each unique TCRbeta CDR3 rearrangement, sequence reads were collapsed and filtered. Productive Simpson clonality was computed per sample as the square root of Simpson's diversity index over productive rearrangements. TCRdb retrieved this table from immuneACCESS and kept in-frame rearrangements only. Not all clones are present; in checked studies, unresolved V genes account for under half, and no reason is known for the remainder. V and J calls and clone size follow that table, whereas D and trimming were derived from the DNA. This sample lists approximately 66,000 clones; about nine tenths were detected once. The ten largest clones take up 20% to 25% of the sample.

Collaborating institutions collected whole blood in K2EDTA tubes following their own protocols. For TCRbeta analysis, collaborator samples were shipped as frozen whole blood, as isolated PBMCs, or as DNA extracted from either sample type. The chain is made from TRBV9 and TRBJ2-7; 14 bases in the junction line up with TRBD2. Sequencing was done on a sample of peripheral blood. This receptor was obtained from a woman between 45 and 60 years old with active or convalescent COVID-19. The CDR3 loop reads CASSILGLAGEEQYF. In nucleotides, the sequence is TGTGCCAGCAGCATACTGGGACTAGCGGGAGAAGAGCAGTACTTC.